One T cell receptor beta chain is described in this entry. The data stem from a study of shared clonotypes between healthy human individuals. Germline CDR1 SGHNT, CDR2 YYREEE (reference sequence). The CDR3 runs 15 residues. V shed 4 bases and J 4 bases; nucleotides not matched to a gene: 10. As originally analysed: ImmunoSEQ yielded junction-only sequences lacking quality scores, so filtering differed. Measured with immunoSEQ multiplex PCR; TCRdb has only the in-frame clones, and not every one. The V and J calls and the clone size are those of that table, but D and trimming were determined from the DNA. Among a few hundred thousand clones listed, 60% to 80% were seen once.

The sequenced material came from PBMCs. This clonotype was obtained from a woman between 35 and 50 years old in good health. Some clones in this sample may be carry-over from other donors' samples. This rearrangement joins TRBV5-4 to TRBJ2-5; 7 positions match TRBD1. The DNA of the CDR3 is TGTGCCAGCAGCGCCCTGGGGACAGTGGGAGAGACCCAGTACTTC. Protein product: CASSALGTVGETQYF.